One and the same sample provided the 27 T cell receptor beta chains below, sequenced in a study of Ad26.COV2.S vaccination and SARS-CoV-2 variants. The repertoire was sequenced with immunoSEQ multiplex PCR; TCRdb's copy has only in-frame clones and lacks some. The table has roughly 100,000 clones, roughly 75% seen once; the top ten hold around 15%. The material sequenced was peripheral blood, taken after recovery from COVID-19. The receptors were sampled from a human donor who had recovered from COVID-19.

The chain has TRBV6-4 and TRBJ1-2; TRBD1 matches 9 bases. Germline CDR1 MRHNA, CDR2 SNTAGT. V gave up 6 bases and J gave up 8 bases; unmatched junction bases: 10. This CDR3 spans 14 amino acids. The CDR3 DNA is TGTGCCAGCAGCCTAACAGGGGGCGTACAGGGCTACACCTTC. Translation: CASSLTGGVQGYTF.

The sample holds many counts of this clone. V usage is TRBV1 and J usage is TRBJ2-7; TRBD2 was called by the table and not checked on the DNA. TRBV1 is marked as a pseudogene. The CDR3 sequence is 16 residues long. CDR3 nucleotides: TGCACCAGCAGCCAAGATGAGTGGACTACTGCCTACGAGCAGTACTTC. This gives the protein CTSSQDEWTTAYEQYF.

This clone has just one count. This sequence joins TRBV28 and TRBJ2-3; no firm D call. Trimming shortened V by 4 bases and J by 0 bases, and 11 bases separated the two germline ends. The CDR3 totals 15 residues. CDR1 and CDR2 (germline): MDHEN, SYDVKM. CDR3 region: CASSSVSTSTDTQYF. CDR3 coding DNA: TGTGCCAGCAGTTCCGTATCCACTAGCACAGATACGCAGTATTTT. Full variable domain (outside the CDR3, taken from reference TRBV28 and TRBJ2-3): DVKVTQSSRYLVKRTGEKVFLECVQDMDHENMFWYRQDPGLGLRLIYFSYDVKMKEKGDIPEGYSVSREKKERFSLILESASTNQTSMYLCASSSVSTSTDTQYFGPGTRLTVL.

This chain joins TRBV3-1 (or the pseudogene TRBV3-2) and TRBJ2-3, with D unresolved. This CDR3 comprises 11 residues. The V gene's germline CDR1 is LGHDT and CDR2 YNNKEL (reference sequence). With 8 bases removed from V and 1 base from J, the gap between germline ends came to 4 bases. This CDR3 is CASARTDTQYF. The CDR3 DNA sequence: TGTGCCAGCGCCCGCACAGATACGCAGTATTTT.

The chain combines TRBV2 with TRBJ1-1, with D unresolved. Per germline, CDR1 SNHLY and CDR2 FYNNEI. With 5 bases removed from V and 6 bases from J, the gap between germline ends came to 13 bases. This CDR3 spans 13 amino acids. The CDR3 here is CASSKDTLAEAFF. In DNA form, the CDR3 reads TGTGCCAGCAGTAAAGACACCCTGGCTGAAGCTTTCTTT.

This rearrangement joins TRBV7-3 to TRBJ2-7, with D maybe TRBD2 (5 bases). CDR1 and CDR2 from the germline V gene are SGHTA and FQGTGA. The length of the CDR3 is 12 residues. The germline V and J ends were trimmed by 6 bases and 5 bases, with 11 bases remaining between them. The CDR3 DNA follows: TGTGCCAGCAGTGGGGAGTGGGACGAGCAGTACTTC. Translated: CASSGEWDEQYF.

V is TRBV10-3 and J is TRBJ1-4; D is ambiguous. V lost 0 bases, J lost 8 bases, and 16 bases lay in between. This CDR3 is 16 amino acids long. Germline V lookup: CDR1 ENHRY, CDR2 SYGVKD. The CDR3 DNA follows: TGTGCCATCAGTGAGTCTATGGACGCTACCGGCGAAAAACTGTTTTTT. This translates into CAISESMDATGEKLFF.

A few counts support this clone. The genes are TRBV5-1 and TRBJ2-3, with D maybe TRBD1 (5 bases). The germline gives CDR1 SGHRS, CDR2 YFSETQ. The V gene lost 3 bases and the J gene lost 2 bases, with 13 bases spanning the gap. The CDR3 is 15 residues long. CDR3 amino acids: CASSSKTVHTDTQYF. The CDR3 DNA follows: TGCGCCAGCAGCTCTAAGACAGTCCACACAGATACGCAGTATTTT.

The chain links TRBV3-1 (or the pseudogene TRBV3-2) to TRBJ2-7; no definite D call. The V end lost 4 bases, the J end lost 2 bases, and 9 bases lay between the germline ends. This CDR3 contains 13 residues. CDR1 and CDR2 from the germline V gene are LGHDT and YNNKEL (reference sequence). The CDR3 sequence: CASSPADTYEQYF. The CDR3 DNA reads as TGTGCCAGCAGCCCCGCAGACACCTACGAGCAGTACTTC.

The chain links TRBV7-9 to TRBJ2-3, with TRBD1 matching over 8 bases. CDR1 and CDR2 from the germline V gene are SEHNR and FQNEAQ (reference sequence). V was clipped by 2 bases and J by 2 bases; unmatched bases: 0. The CDR3 totals 14 residues. DNA of the CDR3: TGTGCCAGCAGCTTACAGGGGGCCACAGATACGCAGTATTTT. Protein sequence: CASSLQGATDTQYF.

V is TRBV14 and J is TRBJ1-2; TRBD1 matches at 11 bases. The CDR3 loop spans 13 amino acids. Germline trimming cut 5 bases from V and 6 bases from J; bases unmatched to any gene: 2. CDR1 is SGHDN and CDR2 is FVKESK in the germline V gene. CDR3 sequence (DNA): TGTGCCAGCAGCATGGACAGGGGGCATGGCTACACCTTC. It yields the protein CASSMDRGHGYTF.

The chain combines TRBV4-3 with TRBJ2-2; 8 nucleotides match TRBD1. Per the germline V gene, CDR1 is LGHNA and CDR2 is YSLEER. The CDR3 is 16 residues long. V was clipped by 2 bases and J by 6 bases; unmatched bases: 8. The CDR3 DNA is TGCGCCAGCAGCCAAACAGGGGGTTTTAGAGCCGGGGAGCTGTTTTTT. Protein product: CASSQTGGFRAGELFF.

J is TRBJ2-3 and V is TRBV12-5; TRBD1 is a possible D gene (5 bases). The CDR3 has 15 residues. From germline, CDR1 is LGHNT and CDR2 FRNRAP. Trimming removed 7 bases at V and 3 bases at J, with 17 bases between. For the CDR3, the DNA is TGTGCTAGTGAATCCCGGCAGGGCGGAACAGATACGCAGTATTTT. Its protein product is CASESRQGGTDTQYF. Using reference TRBV12-5 and TRBJ2-3 for the parts outside the CDR3, the full variable domain is DARVTQTPRHKVTEMGQEVTMRCQPILGHNTVFWYRQTMMQGLELLAYFRNRAPLDDSGMPKDRFSAEMPDATLATLKIQPSEPRDSAVYFCASESRQGGTDTQYFGPGTRLTVL.

This rearrangement joins TRBV4-1 to TRBJ2-5, with D possibly being TRBD1 or TRBD2 (6 bases each). CDR3 length: 16 amino acids. V was shortened by 3 bases and J by 5 bases, with 19 bases between the two germline ends. The germline gives CDR1 MGHRA, CDR2 YSYEKL. CDR3 nucleotide sequence: TGCGCCAGCAGCCATATTGTAGGGGGGAAAGGGGAGACCCAGTACTTC. Translated, it gives CASSHIVGGKGETQYF.

This clone was counted a single time. The chain joins TRBV19 to TRBJ2-3, with D maybe TRBD1 (6 bases). The CDR3 consists of 15 residues. V dropped 5 bases and J dropped 2 bases, with 14 bases sitting between them. The V gene's germline CDR1 is LNHDA and CDR2 SQIVND (reference sequence). CDR3 in amino acids: CASSARQDLTDTQYF. For the CDR3, the DNA is TGTGCCAGTAGTGCAAGACAGGACCTCACAGATACGCAGTATTTT.

This clone was seen just once. The chain employs TRBV10-3 and TRBJ2-1; D is possibly TRBD2 (5 bases). The germline CDR1 and CDR2 sequences are ENHRY and SYGVKD. V was cut by 5 bases and J by 2 bases, with 7 bases left in between. This CDR3 is 13 amino acids long. In DNA, the CDR3 is TGTGCCATCAGTATCGGGGCCTACAATGAGCAGTTCTTC. Residues: CAISIGAYNEQFF.

The chain links TRBV5-6 to TRBJ2-5; D is possibly TRBD1 (6 bases). Germline V gene data show CDR1 as SGHDT and CDR2 as YYEEEE. This CDR3 has 14 residues. Deletions cut 5 bases from V and 3 bases from J, with 14 bases between. CDR3 sequence (DNA): TGTGCCAGCAGTTGGTTGGGGGCAGAAGAGACCCAGTACTTC. Amino acid sequence: CASSWLGAEETQYF.

The gene calls are TRBV5-6 and TRBJ1-6; D gene ambiguous. CDR1 and CDR2 (germline): SGHDT, YYEEEE. The CDR3 is 16 residues long. The V end was cut by 4 bases, the J end by 8 bases, with 19 bases between. The CDR3 coding sequence is TGTGCCAGCAGCCTCTCCGGCTTAAGCCCTTATTCACCCCTCCACTTT. This encodes CASSLSGLSPYSPLHF.

V and J are TRBV7-3 and TRBJ1-1; D perhaps matches TRBD1 (5 bases). This CDR3 spans 13 amino acids. Germline V CDR1 and CDR2: SGHTA, FQGTGA. The V gene lost 3 bases and the J gene lost 5 bases, with 10 bases spanning the gap. The CDR3 here is CASSFNRNTEAFF. The CDR3 DNA reads as TGTGCCAGCAGCTTCAACAGGAATACTGAAGCTTTCTTT.

This chain uses TRBV5-4 with TRBJ2-2, with D possibly matching TRBD2 (6 bases). The germline V gene encodes CDR1 SGHNT and CDR2 YYREEE (reference sequence). V shed 0 bases and J shed 7 bases, with 7 bases lying between them. This CDR3 comprises 13 residues. CDR3 region: CASSLVGGGELFF. In DNA, the CDR3 is TGTGCCAGCAGCTTGGTGGGGGGCGGGGAGCTGTTTTTT.

V gene TRBV20-1 combines with J gene TRBJ2-7; TRBD1 might be the D (6 bases). With 3 bases removed from V and 0 bases from J, the gap between germline ends came to 15 bases. Germline CDR1 and CDR2: DFQATT and SNEGSKA (reference sequence). This CDR3 spans 15 amino acids. The CDR3 coding sequence is TGCAGTGCTAGTGGGGGACACACCGACTCCTACGAGCAGTACTTC. Protein product: CSASGGHTDSYEQYF.

The chain is built from TRBV30 and TRBJ2-5; 7 nucleotides align to TRBD1. Germline CDR1 reads GTSNPN; CDR2 reads SVGIG (reference sequence). The CDR3 extends over 11 amino acids. In DNA form, the CDR3 reads TGTGCAAAGCGACAGGGTCTAACCCAGTACTTC. Residues: CAKRQGLTQYF. The full variable domain, in which reference TRBV30 and TRBJ2-5 provide the parts outside the CDR3, is SQTIHQWPATLVQPVGSPLSLECTVEGTSNPNLYWYRQAAGRGLQLLFYSVGIGQISSEVPQNLSASRPQDRQFILSSKKLLLSDSGFYLCAKRQGLTQYFGPGTRLLVL.

V and J are TRBV7-9 and TRBJ1-3; a weak D match, TRBD1 (6 bases). Trimming took 0 bases from V and 4 from J, leaving 10 bases between them. The CDR3 has 15 residues. Germline CDR1 SEHNR, CDR2 FQNEAQ (reference sequence). DNA for the CDR3: TGTGCCAGCAGCTTAGCGGCAGGGGCCGGAAACACCATATATTTT. This gives the protein CASSLAAGAGNTIYF.

This chain joins TRBV28 and TRBJ1-3; possibly TRBD1 for D (6 bases). V lost 2 bases to trimming and J lost 3 bases, with 14 bases between them. This CDR3 contains 16 residues. The germline gives CDR1 MDHEN, CDR2 SYDVKM. CDR3 loop: CASSLPKGVGGNTIYF. The CDR3 bases are TGTGCCAGCAGTTTACCCAAGGGGGTCGGTGGAAACACCATATATTTT.

The chain carries TRBV3-1 (or the pseudogene TRBV3-2) and TRBJ1-2; D may be TRBD1 (5 bases). There are 12 residues in the CDR3. CDR1 LGHDT and CDR2 YNNKEL come from the germline V gene (reference sequence). Trimming shortened V by 8 bases and J by 7 bases, and 14 bases separated the two germline ends. The CDR3 loop reads CASGSQGTGYTF. The CDR3, as DNA: TGTGCCAGCGGTTCCCAGGGAACTGGCTACACCTTC.

V gene TRBV2 combines with J gene TRBJ2-5; the D is unclear. The CDR3 has 11 residues. V was pared by 5 bases and J by 5 bases, with 6 bases between. Germline V gives CDR1 SNHLY, CDR2 FYNNEI. Here the CDR3 reads CASSQSETQYF. CDR3 DNA: TGTGCCAGCAGTCAGAGTGAGACCCAGTACTTC.

V gene TRBV14 combines with J gene TRBJ2-3; the D call may be TRBD1 or TRBD2 (6 bases each). Germline-derived CDR1 and CDR2 are SGHDN and FVKESK. The CDR3 is 21 residues long. V lost 1 base to trimming and J lost 2 bases, with 28 bases between them. The CDR3 nucleotides are TGTGCCAGCAGCCAAGGACCGACATACAGACTAGTCAGGGACAACACAGATACGCAGTATTTT. Its translation is CASSQGPTYRLVRDNTDTQYF.